The rows below give T cell receptor beta chains drawn from one sample of a study of type 1 and type 2 diabetes patients. TCRdb re-derived calls from the multiplex PCR reads in MiXCR, one entry per CDR3 protein. The sample has around 300,000 distinct CDR3 sequences, more than 45% seen once. Sequenced: peripheral blood mononuclear cells (PBMCs). These receptors were taken from a man between 18 and 35 years old with type 2 diabetes. The CDR3 runs from the conserved cysteine through the conserved F or W. D genes are given only for firm matches. Expanded clones get a size class; other rows say once, few or many, or leave the size out.

d_gene: .; len: 17; abundance: .; j_gene: TRBJ2-3; v_gene: TRBV12-3/TRBV12-4; CDR3nt: TGTGCCAGCAGCGTAGCTACGGTTATGGGCAGCACAGATACGCAGTATTTT; CDR3aa: CASSVATVMGSTDTQYF
d_gene: .; len: 14; abundance: .; j_gene: TRBJ1-2; v_gene: TRBV6-2/TRBV6-3; CDR3nt: TGTGCCAGCAGTCCCCCGTGGGGGGCGTATGGCTACACCTTC; CDR3aa: CASSPPWGAYGYTF
d_gene: .; len: 14; abundance: .; j_gene: TRBJ2-1; v_gene: TRBV5-1; CDR3nt: TGCGCCAGCAGCTCGGGAGCTCTCTACAATGAGCAGTTCTTC; CDR3aa: CASSSGALYNEQFF
d_gene: TRBD1; len: 15; abundance: .; j_gene: TRBJ2-3; v_gene: TRBV7-2; CDR3nt: TGTGCCAGCAGCTCGGGACAGGGGGCAGGAGATACGCAGTATTTT; CDR3aa: CASSSGQGAGDTQYF
d_gene: .; len: 17; abundance: few; j_gene: TRBJ1-1; v_gene: TRBV7-9; CDR3nt: TGTGCCAGCAGCGCACGGAGCTCACAGGGACGGGGCACTGAAGCTTTCTTT; CDR3aa: CASSARSSQGRGTEAFF
d_gene: TRBD2; len: 14; abundance: many; j_gene: TRBJ2-7; v_gene: TRBV19; CDR3nt: TGTGCCAGTAGTATGGGAGCGGGAGGATACGAGCAGTACTTC; CDR3aa: CASSMGAGGYEQYF
d_gene: .; len: 15; abundance: .; j_gene: TRBJ1-1; v_gene: TRBV19; CDR3nt: TGTGCCAGTAGTACCCAGCGGGCGGGAAACACTGAAGCTTTTTTT; CDR3aa: CASSTQRAGNTEAFF
d_gene: .; len: 14; abundance: many; j_gene: TRBJ2-2; v_gene: TRBV7-2; CDR3nt: TGTGCCAGCAGCTTGAGGTTATTGACCGGGGAGCTGTTTTTT; CDR3aa: CASSLRLLTGELFF
d_gene: .; len: 16; abundance: .; j_gene: TRBJ1-4; v_gene: TRBV6-1; CDR3nt: TGTGCCAGCAGTGTTAACAGCGATATGATAAATGAAAAACTGTTCTTT; CDR3aa: CASSVNSDMINEKLFF
d_gene: TRBD1; len: 17; abundance: .; j_gene: TRBJ1-6; v_gene: TRBV30; CDR3nt: TGTGCCTGGAGTGGGGCGCAGGGGGCAGTCAATAATTCACCCCTCCACTTT; CDR3aa: CAWSGAQGAVNNSPLHF
d_gene: .; len: 13; abundance: .; j_gene: TRBJ1-3; v_gene: TRBV20-1; CDR3nt: TGCAGTGCTAGGAAGGGGAGTGGAAACACCATATATTTT; CDR3aa: CSARKGSGNTIYF
d_gene: .; len: 11; abundance: .; j_gene: TRBJ1-3; v_gene: TRBV15; CDR3nt: TGTGCCACCAGCTTCGGAAACACCATATATTTT; CDR3aa: CATSFGNTIYF
d_gene: .; len: 17; abundance: .; j_gene: TRBJ2-3; v_gene: TRBV5-1; CDR3nt: TGCGCCAGCAGCTTGGCTTCACAGGGTCATGGCACAGATACGCAGTATTTT; CDR3aa: CASSLASQGHGTDTQYF
d_gene: .; len: 12; abundance: many; j_gene: TRBJ2-5; v_gene: TRBV10-3; CDR3nt: TGTGCCATCAGCGGACAGAGCGAGACCCAGTACTTC; CDR3aa: CAISGQSETQYF
d_gene: TRBD1; len: 17; abundance: .; j_gene: TRBJ1-5; v_gene: TRBV12-3/TRBV12-4; CDR3nt: TGTGCCAGCAGTTTTGACGGGACAGGGGCCGATTATCAGCCCCAGCATTTT; CDR3aa: CASSFDGTGADYQPQHF
d_gene: TRBD2; len: 13; abundance: few; j_gene: TRBJ2-5; v_gene: TRBV27; CDR3nt: TGTGCCAGCAGTTCGGGGGGACAAGAGACCCAGTACTTC; CDR3aa: CASSSGGQETQYF
d_gene: TRBD2; len: 16; abundance: .; j_gene: TRBJ2-1; v_gene: TRBV7-3; CDR3nt: TGTGCCAGCAGCCATCGGGACTACCTAGACTGGGGTGAGCAGTTCTTC; CDR3aa: CASSHRDYLDWGEQFF
d_gene: .; len: 14; abundance: few; j_gene: TRBJ2-7; v_gene: TRBV7-3; CDR3nt: TGTGCCAGCAGCTCCGAACCGGGGCTCTACGAGCAGTACTTC; CDR3aa: CASSSEPGLYEQYF